This T cell receptor (beta chain) is from a study of CXCR3-negative and CXCR3-positive naive CD8 T cells. Regarding the study as a whole: Hydrophobicity of TRB CDR3s was greater in CXCR3-positive naive cells than in CXCR3-negative naive cells.

Preparation of TRB cDNA libraries relied on 5' RACE carrying UMI labels. TCRdb re-called the 5' RACE reads and gives one entry per CDR3 protein, without DNA. This table lists 150,000 to 170,000 distinct CDR3 sequences. CDR3 length: 15 amino acids. Of note for this clonotype: The target antigen is unknown.

The receptor was isolated from a human donor in good health. Some clones in this sample may be carry-over from other donors' samples. The specimen was naive CXCR3+ CD8+ T cells from blood. This sample's subset: CD45RO-CCR7+CD27+CD95- naive CD8+ T cells expressing CXCR3 (TNR3+). J is TRBJ1-2 and V is TRBV23-1; without DNA, the TCRdb call of TRBD1 cannot be checked. TRBV23-1 is recorded as an ORF, its role being uncertain. This CDR3 reads CASSPRPGPNYGYTF.